The rows below give T cell receptor beta chains drawn from one sample of a study of T cell repertoires in cytomegalovirus infection. TCRdb itself ran the reads through MiXCR, one entry per CDR3 protein. The repertoire includes nearly 550,000 distinct CDR3 sequences, approximately 17% of them detected once, and 20% to 30% sits in the top ten. Sequenced input: CD8+ T cells from PBMCs. All receptors derive from a human donor in good health (CMV status not recorded). Some clones in this sample may be carry-over from other donors' samples. Both conserved end residues are part of each CDR3. The D gene is left open where the match is weak. Expanded clones are given a class, and other clones once, few, many or no size at all.

>TRBV6-2/TRBV6-3|TRBJ2-4|many|TRBD2
TGTGCCAGCAGTTCCTGGGCCACTAGCGGGTTAGCCAAAAACATTCAGTACTTC
CASSSWATSGLAKNIQYF
>TRBV7-9|TRBJ1-2|many|-
TGTGCCAGCAGCCCCCGGGCGGGGCGTAGTAAAGGCTACACCTTC
CASSPRAGRSKGYTF
>TRBV2|TRBJ1-1|-|-
TGTGCCAGCAGTCTGAGGGCACGCAACACTGAAGCTTTCTTT
CASSLRARNTEAFF
>TRBV24-1|TRBJ2-3|few|-
TGTGCCACCAGTGATTTGGGGGGACCTTTCACAGATACGCAGTATTTT
CATSDLGGPFTDTQYF
>TRBV30|TRBJ1-2|-|-
TGTGCCTGGAGTTACCCAGGGTCTGGATATGTCTACACCTTC
CAWSYPGSGYVYTF
>TRBV6-5|TRBJ1-3|-|-
TGTGCCACCGCCGGTTCGGGAAACACCATATATTTT
CATAGSGNTIYF
>TRBV10-3|TRBJ2-5|few|-
TGTGCCATCAGTGTGAGGGGGGTCGATGAGACCCAGTACTTC
CAISVRGVDETQYF
>TRBV6-6|TRBJ2-2|few|TRBD2
TGTGCCAGCAGTTACCTAGCGGGAGGGCCGGGGAACACCGGGGAGCTGTTTTTT
CASSYLAGGPGNTGELFF
>TRBV6-1|TRBJ2-3|many|-
TGTGCCAGCAGGACCCCGGGCCCGGGGTTGACTCCCTGGGATACGCAGTATTTT
CASRTPGPGLTPWDTQYF
>TRBV20-1|TRBJ2-7|many|-
TGCAGTGCTAGAACCCCTGTGGACTACGAGCAGTACTTC
CSARTPVDYEQYF
>TRBV7-4|TRBJ1-5|-|-
TGTGCCAGCAGCTACAGCGTGCAGAAGGATCAGCCCCAGCATTTT
CASSYSVQKDQPQHF
>TRBV7-2|TRBJ1-3|many|-
TGTGCCAGCAGCTTCACCGGAAACTCTGGAAACACCATATATTTT
CASSFTGNSGNTIYF
>TRBV4-2|TRBJ1-1|-|-
TGTGCCAGCAGGGTATTCAGGGAAGGGAACACTGAAGCTTTCTTT
CASRVFREGNTEAFF
>TRBV27|TRBJ1-5|few|TRBD1
TGTGCCAGCAGTGGGACAGGGTGGCAGCCCCAGCATTTT
CASSGTGWQPQHF
>TRBV4-1|TRBJ2-5|many|-
TGCGCCAGCAGCCAAGATAGGGGTCAAAGAGAGACCCAGTACTTC
CASSQDRGQRETQYF
>TRBV5-4|TRBJ2-1|many|-
TGTGCCAGCAGCTCGGACATATACAATGAGCAGTTCTTC
CASSSDIYNEQFF
>TRBV5-6|TRBJ2-4|many|TRBD2
TGTGCCAGCAGCCCTGGACTAGCGGGAGTTAGAATTCAGTACTTC
CASSPGLAGVRIQYF
>TRBV2|TRBJ1-3|-|-
TGTGCCAGCAGTGAAGCAGGGGGTTCTGGAAACACCATATATTTT
CASSEAGGSGNTIYF
>TRBV15|TRBJ1-4|-|-
TGTGCCACCAGCAGATCGGGAGGAACTAATGAAAAACTGTTTTTT
CATSRSGGTNEKLFF
>TRBV7-6|TRBJ1-5|many|-
TGTGCCAGCAGTAAAGATTCAGGGCAGAGTAGCAATCAGCCCCAGCATTTT
CASSKDSGQSSNQPQHF
>TRBV7-9|TRBJ2-6|many|TRBD2
TGTGCCAGCAGTACCAAAGCGGGGGCTGGGGCCAACGTCCTGACTTTC
CASSTKAGAGANVLTF
>TRBV6-2/TRBV6-3|TRBJ1-5|-|-
TGTGCCAGCAGTTTACAGGGAGTGCGACAGCCCCAGCATTTT
CASSLQGVRQPQHF
>TRBV20-1|TRBJ1-5|-|-
TGCAGTGCTAGGGCCGGGACGGCCTACAATCAGCCCCAGCATTTT
CSARAGTAYNQPQHF
>TRBV5-1|TRBJ2-1|many|TRBD2
TGCGCCAGCAGCTTGGAGGGTAGCGGGGGGAACCGATTCGGTGAGCAGTTCTTC
CASSLEGSGGNRFGEQFF
>TRBV27|TRBJ2-7|few|-
TGTGCCAGCAGTTTATCGAGGGGAGACGAGCAGTACTTC
CASSLSRGDEQYF
>TRBV6-6|TRBJ1-2|-|TRBD1
TGTGCCAGCAGTCCTGGGACAGTATCCTATGGCTACACCTTC
CASSPGTVSYGYTF
>TRBV5-4|TRBJ2-3|few|-
TGTGCCAGCAGCCCATCCCGGACGGGGATTAGCACAGATACGCAGTATTTT
CASSPSRTGISTDTQYF
>TRBV6-5|TRBJ2-3|many|-
TGTGCCAGCAGTTACTCGTCGGTTGGACGCACAGATACGCAGTATTTT
CASSYSSVGRTDTQYF
>TRBV2|TRBJ2-7|few|TRBD1
TGTGCCAGCAGTGAACTAAAAACGACGGGACAGCCGAATTTCTACGAGCAGTACTTC
CASSELKTTGQPNFYEQYF
>TRBV9|TRBJ2-2|few|TRBD2
TGTGCCAGCAGCGTAAGGGGTGCGGGAGGTTCGGTCGGGGAGCTGTTTTTT
CASSVRGAGGSVGELFF
>TRBV7-2|TRBJ2-3|many|TRBD2
TGTGCCAGCAGCTTAGAAGCGGGGGCTACCTATAGCACAGATACGCAGTATTTT
CASSLEAGATYSTDTQYF
>TRBV24-1|TRBJ2-1|-|-
TGTGCCACCAGTGATAGGCCTACCAACTCCTACAATGAGCAGTTCTTC
CATSDRPTNSYNEQFF
>TRBV7-6|TRBJ2-3|many|TRBD2
TGTGCCAGCACCAGACTAGCGGGGGTTAGCACAGATACGCAGTATTTT
CASTRLAGVSTDTQYF
>TRBV6-5|TRBJ1-2|many|-
TGTGCCAGCAGTTACAGGGATAGCCACTATGGCTACACCTTC
CASSYRDSHYGYTF
>TRBV28|TRBJ1-1|many|-
TGTGCCAGCAGTTCTCTCTCGGGACCTGAAGCTTTCTTT
CASSSLSGPEAFF
>TRBV7-9|TRBJ1-2|many|-
TGTGCCAGCAGCTCTTTCGGGGCGGGCTATGGCTACACCTTC
CASSSFGAGYGYTF
>TRBV29-1|TRBJ2-3|few|TRBD2
TGCAGCGTTGAAGAGGTAGAGCGGGGGGTCGCAGATACGCAGTATTTT
CSVEEVERGVADTQYF
>TRBV2|TRBJ1-2|-|-
TGTGCCAGCAGTGAATGGATGGGGGGCTACACCTTC
CASSEWMGGYTF
>TRBV6-1|TRBJ1-4|-|TRBD1
TGTGCCAGCAGTGTCCCCGGGACAGGGGACGCAACTAATGAAAAACTGTTTTTT
CASSVPGTGDATNEKLFF
>TRBV15|TRBJ1-3|many|-
TGTGCCACCAGCAGAGAGCGAAACACCATATATTTT
CATSRERNTIYF
>TRBV11-2|TRBJ1-2|-|-
TGTGCCAGCAGCTCTGTAAGGGGGGCTAGTCTTTATGGCTACACCTTC
CASSSVRGASLYGYTF
>TRBV7-2|TRBJ2-7|many|TRBD2
TGTGCCAGCAGCACCATAGCGGGCTCCTTATACGAGCAGTACTTC
CASSTIAGSLYEQYF
>TRBV7-9|TRBJ2-7|few|TRBD2
TGTGCCAGCAGCAGTACTAGCGTAAGCTCCTACGAGCAGTACTTC
CASSSTSVSSYEQYF
>TRBV28|TRBJ2-2|few|-
TGTGCCAGCAGCCGTACCATAAGCACCGGGGAGCTGTTTTTT
CASSRTISTGELFF
>TRBV19|TRBJ1-5|medium-sized|TRBD1
TGTGCCAGTAGTTCAATATATACCGGGACAGGTGAAGACAATCAGCCCCAGCATTTT
CASSSIYTGTGEDNQPQHF
>TRBV6-6|TRBJ2-7|-|-
TGTGCCAGCAGTCACGGGCTACTATCGGATTACGAGCAGTACTTC
CASSHGLLSDYEQYF
>TRBV7-9|TRBJ2-7|many|TRBD1
TGTGCCAGCAGCCCCCGGGACAGGGGGCCGAACGAGCAGTACTTC
CASSPRDRGPNEQYF
>TRBV5-4|TRBJ1-5|-|-
TGTGCCAGCAGCTTCCAGGGCAACGGGCCCCAGCATTTT
CASSFQGNGPQHF
>TRBV29-1|TRBJ2-5|-|-
TGCAGCTTCCCCGCCCCCGAGACCCAGTACTTC
CSFPAPETQYF
>TRBV12-3/TRBV12-4|TRBJ2-5|few|-
TGTGCCAGCTCCCCTGCGTTTGGGTTACAAGAGACCCAGTACTTC
CASSPAFGLQETQYF